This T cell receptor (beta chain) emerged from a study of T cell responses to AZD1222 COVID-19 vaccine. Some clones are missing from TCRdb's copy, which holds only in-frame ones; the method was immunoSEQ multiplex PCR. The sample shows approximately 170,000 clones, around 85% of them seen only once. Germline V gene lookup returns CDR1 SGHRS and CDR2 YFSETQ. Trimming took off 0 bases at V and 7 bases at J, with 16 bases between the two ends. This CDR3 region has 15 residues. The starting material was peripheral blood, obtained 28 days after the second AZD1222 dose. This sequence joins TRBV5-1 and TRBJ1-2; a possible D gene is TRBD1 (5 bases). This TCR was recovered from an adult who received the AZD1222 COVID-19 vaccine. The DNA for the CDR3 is TGCGCCAGCAGCTTGGAGGGCCCGGGACGAAGTGGCTACACCTTC. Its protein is CASSLEGPGRSGYTF.